What follows is one T cell receptor (beta chain) and its context. The identical CDR3 is also encoded by other nucleotide sequences in the sample. The data are from a study of shared clonotypes between healthy human individuals. It was CD45RO-negative cells, positively selected for CCR7, that made up naive CD8 cells, with terminally differentiated effector memory CD45RA+ cells excluded. Libraries were prepared by immunoSEQ multiplex PCR; TCRdb keeps only in-frame clonotypes and omits some of them. This table has millions of clones, about 95% appearing once. The sequence was collected from a man between 18 and 29 years old in good health. What was sequenced was naive CD8+ T cells sorted from blood.

The CDR3 loop reads CASSVAGSTDTQYF. DNA for the CDR3: TGTGCCAGCAGCGTAGCCGGGAGCACAGATACGCAGTATTTT. This sequence joins TRBV9 and TRBJ2-3; D is ambiguous. The germline gives CDR1 SGDLS, CDR2 YYNGEE. Trimming pared 0 bases from V and 0 bases from J, leaving 5 bases between. This CDR3 is built from 14 residues.